The rows below give T cell receptor beta chains drawn from one sample of a study of blood T cell repertoires in COVID-19. Method: immunoSEQ multiplex PCR; TCRdb's copy keeps in-frame clones and lacks some. This sample has over 250,000 clones; roughly 90% occur once, and the top ten carry around 0.9%. The specimen sequenced was PBMCs or T cells enriched from blood (not recorded which). Every receptor here comes from a woman in her thirties who had recovered from COVID-19. The CDR3 runs from the conserved cysteine through the conserved F or W. Fields, in order: J gene, clone size, D gene, V gene, CDR3 DNA, CDR3 protein. D genes are given only for firm matches. Size is stated for part of the rows, as once, few or many counts, or as a class when the clone is expanded.

j_gene: TRBJ1-3
abundance: .
d_gene: .
v_gene: TRBV30
CDR3nt: TGTGCCTGGAGTTTGACCCAAGGGGCTGGAAACACCATATATTTT
CDR3aa: CAWSLTQGAGNTIYF

j_gene: TRBJ1-2
abundance: few
d_gene: .
v_gene: TRBV4-3
CDR3nt: TGCGCCAGCAGCCAAGAGGTCGAGACATTTTATGGCTACACCTTC
CDR3aa: CASSQEVETFYGYTF

j_gene: TRBJ2-4
abundance: .
d_gene: TRBD2
v_gene: TRBV19
CDR3nt: TGTGCCAGTAGTATGTGGCTAGCGGGTGAGATCAAAAACATTCAGTACTTC
CDR3aa: CASSMWLAGEIKNIQYF

j_gene: TRBJ2-7
abundance: .
d_gene: TRBD1
v_gene: TRBV9
CDR3nt: TGTGCCAGCAGCGCCGGGACAGGGGTCTACGAGCAGTACTTC
CDR3aa: CASSAGTGVYEQYF

j_gene: TRBJ1-6
abundance: .
d_gene: .
v_gene: TRBV7-3
CDR3nt: TGTGCCAGCAGCTTACAGAAAGACAGTTCACCCCTCCACTTT
CDR3aa: CASSLQKDSSPLHF

j_gene: TRBJ1-2
abundance: few
d_gene: .
v_gene: TRBV11-3
CDR3nt: TGTGCCAGCAGCTTAGGTTGGGGCACCACAGATAACTATGGCTACACCTTC
CDR3aa: CASSLGWGTTDNYGYTF

j_gene: TRBJ2-3
abundance: .
d_gene: .
v_gene: TRBV7-8
CDR3nt: TGTGCCAGCAGCTCAGGGACTGTCTTGGGCACAGATACGCAGTATTTT
CDR3aa: CASSSGTVLGTDTQYF

j_gene: TRBJ1-2
abundance: .
d_gene: .
v_gene: TRBV6-5
CDR3nt: TGTGCCAGCAGTTACTCAGGGGCTGGTGGCTACACCTTC
CDR3aa: CASSYSGAGGYTF

j_gene: TRBJ1-5
abundance: few
d_gene: .
v_gene: TRBV27
CDR3nt: TGTGCCAGCAGTGTACAGGGCAAGAGCAATCAGCCCCAGCATTTT
CDR3aa: CASSVQGKSNQPQHF

j_gene: TRBJ2-1
abundance: .
d_gene: TRBD2
v_gene: TRBV3-1/TRBV3-2
CDR3nt: TGTGCCAGCACCATCGGGAGCGGGGGGACGGATGAGCAGTTCTTC
CDR3aa: CASTIGSGGTDEQFF

j_gene: TRBJ1-4
abundance: few
d_gene: .
v_gene: TRBV7-9
CDR3nt: TGTGCCAGCAGCTCGAAATGGGCCCATTTTAATGAAAAACTGTTTTTT
CDR3aa: CASSSKWAHFNEKLFF

j_gene: TRBJ2-7
abundance: .
d_gene: TRBD1
v_gene: TRBV7-2
CDR3nt: TGTGCCAGCAGCGGAAGGGGGCTTTACGAGCAGTACTTC
CDR3aa: CASSGRGLYEQYF

j_gene: TRBJ1-1
abundance: .
d_gene: TRBD1
v_gene: TRBV29-1
CDR3nt: TGCAGCGTTGGGACAGGGGTGGACACTGAAGCTTTCTTT
CDR3aa: CSVGTGVDTEAFF

j_gene: TRBJ2-1
abundance: .
d_gene: TRBD2
v_gene: TRBV18
CDR3nt: TGTGCCAGTTCCGGGACTAGGACCTACAATGAGCAGTTCTTC
CDR3aa: CASSGTRTYNEQFF

j_gene: TRBJ2-2
abundance: .
d_gene: .
v_gene: TRBV27
CDR3nt: TGTGCCAGCAGTTTAAAGTTGTACAGGGCTGGGAACACCGGGGAGCTGTTTTTT
CDR3aa: CASSLKLYRAGNTGELFF

j_gene: TRBJ1-6
abundance: .
d_gene: .
v_gene: TRBV5-1
CDR3nt: TGCGCCAGCAGCTTGGTAGGGGCAGCGTATTCACCCCTCCACTTT
CDR3aa: CASSLVGAAYSPLHF

j_gene: TRBJ1-2
abundance: .
d_gene: TRBD1
v_gene: TRBV24-1
CDR3nt: TGTGCCACCAGTGATTCCTCGGGACAGGGGGCTATCTCTAACTATGGCTACACCTTC
CDR3aa: CATSDSSGQGAISNYGYTF

j_gene: TRBJ2-5
abundance: few
d_gene: .
v_gene: TRBV19
CDR3nt: TGTGCCAGTAGTATAGCCGGGGGGACCCAGTACTTC
CDR3aa: CASSIAGGTQYF

j_gene: TRBJ2-6
abundance: .
d_gene: .
v_gene: TRBV5-1
CDR3nt: TGCGCCAGCACCGCGACAGGAAACTCTGGGGCCAACGTCCTGACTTTC
CDR3aa: CASTATGNSGANVLTF

j_gene: TRBJ2-3
abundance: .
d_gene: .
v_gene: TRBV30
CDR3nt: TGTGCCTGGAGTGTACTAGGAGTAGCTCCAGATACGCAGTATTTT
CDR3aa: CAWSVLGVAPDTQYF

j_gene: TRBJ1-2
abundance: .
d_gene: TRBD1
v_gene: TRBV24-1
CDR3nt: TGTGCCACCAGCTCCGGGACAGGTTGGGCTTCGGATGGCTACACCTTC
CDR3aa: CATSSGTGWASDGYTF

j_gene: TRBJ2-4
abundance: .
d_gene: .
v_gene: TRBV7-9
CDR3nt: TGTGCCAGCAGCTTGGCGGGTCTAGCCAAAAACATTCAGTACTTC
CDR3aa: CASSLAGLAKNIQYF

j_gene: TRBJ2-1
abundance: .
d_gene: TRBD1
v_gene: TRBV5-1
CDR3nt: TGCGCCAGCAGCTTGTCAACAGGGGAGAGGTACAATGAGCAGTTCTTC
CDR3aa: CASSLSTGERYNEQFF

j_gene: TRBJ1-2
abundance: .
d_gene: .
v_gene: TRBV28
CDR3nt: TGTGCCAGCATGGGGCAGGGCACGGGCGTCATTAACTATGGCTACACCTTC
CDR3aa: CASMGQGTGVINYGYTF

j_gene: TRBJ1-1
abundance: .
d_gene: .
v_gene: TRBV7-2
CDR3nt: TGTGCCAGCAGCCTCCAGCCGGGGATGGAGGCTTTCTTT
CDR3aa: CASSLQPGMEAFF

j_gene: TRBJ1-6
abundance: .
d_gene: .
v_gene: TRBV3-1/TRBV3-2
CDR3nt: TGTGCCAGCAGCCACCTGAAGGCGACAGGTCAGGGCTATAATTCACCCCTCCACTTT
CDR3aa: CASSHLKATGQGYNSPLHF

j_gene: TRBJ2-6
abundance: .
d_gene: TRBD1
v_gene: TRBV9
CDR3nt: TGTGCCAGCAGCGTAGCAATGACAGGGTTCGCTGGGGCCAACGTCCTGACTTTC
CDR3aa: CASSVAMTGFAGANVLTF

j_gene: TRBJ1-1
abundance: .
d_gene: TRBD1
v_gene: TRBV6-5
CDR3nt: TGTGCCAGCAGTTACTCGACAGGGCTAGACACTGAAGCTTTCTTT
CDR3aa: CASSYSTGLDTEAFF

j_gene: TRBJ1-1
abundance: .
d_gene: TRBD1
v_gene: TRBV11-3
CDR3nt: TGTGCCAGCAGCTACGGCGGTAGTGGGGACAGCAACACTGAAGCTTTCTTT
CDR3aa: CASSYGGSGDSNTEAFF

j_gene: TRBJ2-3
abundance: .
d_gene: TRBD2
v_gene: TRBV29-1
CDR3nt: TGCAGCGCGTCGGTGGGACTAGCGGGGGGCACAGATACGCAGTATTTT
CDR3aa: CSASVGLAGGTDTQYF

j_gene: TRBJ1-2
abundance: .
d_gene: .
v_gene: TRBV14
CDR3nt: TGTGCCAGCAGCCTCAGCGGCTTGGGCTACACCTTC
CDR3aa: CASSLSGLGYTF

j_gene: TRBJ1-1
abundance: .
d_gene: TRBD1
v_gene: TRBV5-4
CDR3nt: TGTGCCAGCAGCCAGACAGGGGGAAGAGCTTTCTTT
CDR3aa: CASSQTGGRAFF

j_gene: TRBJ2-2
abundance: .
d_gene: TRBD2
v_gene: TRBV6-6
CDR3nt: TGTGCCAGCAGTTTAATAGCGGGGGGGAACACCGGGGAGCTGTTTTTT
CDR3aa: CASSLIAGGNTGELFF

j_gene: TRBJ2-3
abundance: .
d_gene: .
v_gene: TRBV7-3
CDR3nt: TGTGCCAGCAGAGGGGCTAGCGCAGATACGCAGTATTTT
CDR3aa: CASRGASADTQYF

j_gene: TRBJ2-7
abundance: .
d_gene: .
v_gene: TRBV4-3
CDR3nt: TGCGCCAGCAGCCAAGAAGGGGTCGCGGCCGAGCAGTACTTC
CDR3aa: CASSQEGVAAEQYF

j_gene: TRBJ2-7
abundance: .
d_gene: .
v_gene: TRBV5-1
CDR3nt: TGCGCCAGCAGCCCCGGGATGAACGCCTACGAGCAGTACTTC
CDR3aa: CASSPGMNAYEQYF